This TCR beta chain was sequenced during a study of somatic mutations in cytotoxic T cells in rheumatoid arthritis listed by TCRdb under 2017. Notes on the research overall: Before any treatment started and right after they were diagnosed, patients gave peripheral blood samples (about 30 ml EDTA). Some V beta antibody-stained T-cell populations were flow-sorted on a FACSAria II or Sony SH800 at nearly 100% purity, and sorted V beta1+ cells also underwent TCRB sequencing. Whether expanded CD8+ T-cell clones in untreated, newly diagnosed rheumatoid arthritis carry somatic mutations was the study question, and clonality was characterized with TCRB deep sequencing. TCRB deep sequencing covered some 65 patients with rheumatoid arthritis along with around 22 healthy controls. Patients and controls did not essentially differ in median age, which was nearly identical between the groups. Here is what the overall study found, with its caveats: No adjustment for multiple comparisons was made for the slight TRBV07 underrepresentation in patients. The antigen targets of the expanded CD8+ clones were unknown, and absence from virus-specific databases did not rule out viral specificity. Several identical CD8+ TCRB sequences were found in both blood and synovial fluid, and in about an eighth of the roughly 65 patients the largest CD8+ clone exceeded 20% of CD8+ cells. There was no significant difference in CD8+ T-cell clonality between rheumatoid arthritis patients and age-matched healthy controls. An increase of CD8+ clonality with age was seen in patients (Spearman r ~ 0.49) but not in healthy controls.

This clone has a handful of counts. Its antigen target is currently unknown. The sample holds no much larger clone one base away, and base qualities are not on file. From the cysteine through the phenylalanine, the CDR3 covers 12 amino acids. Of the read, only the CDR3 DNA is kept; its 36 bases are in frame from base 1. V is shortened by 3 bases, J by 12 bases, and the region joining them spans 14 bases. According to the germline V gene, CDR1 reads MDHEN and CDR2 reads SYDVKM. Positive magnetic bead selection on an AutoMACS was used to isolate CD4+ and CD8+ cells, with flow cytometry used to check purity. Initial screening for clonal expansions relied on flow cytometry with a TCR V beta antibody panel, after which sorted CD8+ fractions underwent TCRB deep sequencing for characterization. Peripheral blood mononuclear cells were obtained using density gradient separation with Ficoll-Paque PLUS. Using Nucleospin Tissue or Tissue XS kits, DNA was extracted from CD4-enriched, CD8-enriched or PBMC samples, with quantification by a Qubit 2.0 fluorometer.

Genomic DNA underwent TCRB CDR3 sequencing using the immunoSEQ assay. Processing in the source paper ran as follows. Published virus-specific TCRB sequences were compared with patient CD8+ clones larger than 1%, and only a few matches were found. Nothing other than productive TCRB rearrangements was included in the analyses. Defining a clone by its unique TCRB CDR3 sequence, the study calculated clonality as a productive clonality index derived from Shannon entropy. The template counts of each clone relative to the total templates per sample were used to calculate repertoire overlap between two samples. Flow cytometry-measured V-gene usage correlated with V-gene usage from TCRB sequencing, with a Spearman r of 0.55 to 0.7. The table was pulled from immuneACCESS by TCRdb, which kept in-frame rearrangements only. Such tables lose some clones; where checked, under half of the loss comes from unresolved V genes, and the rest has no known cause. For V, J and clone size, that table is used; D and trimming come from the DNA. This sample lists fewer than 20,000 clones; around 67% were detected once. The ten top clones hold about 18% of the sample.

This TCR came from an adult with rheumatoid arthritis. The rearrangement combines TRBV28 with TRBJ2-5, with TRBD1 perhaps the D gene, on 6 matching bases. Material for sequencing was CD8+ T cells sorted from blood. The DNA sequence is TGTGCCAGCAGTTTCGAGGGGACACAGAAGTACTTC. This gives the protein CASSFEGTQKYF.